The clone carrying this T cell receptor beta chain was counted once. Its antigen is still unknown. This CDR3 has 11 amino acids. CDR1 SGHTA and CDR2 FQGNSA come from the germline V gene. V lost 5 bases and J 10 bases, leaving 9 bases between the germline ends. Purified naive CD4+ T cells were depleted of CD25+ Tregs. TCRdb called the 5' RACE reads again in MiXCR, with one record for every CDR3 protein. The profile covers about 5,700 distinct CDR3 sequences, with around 36% appearing a single time and around 5.5% taken by the ten largest. Overall study findings and caveats: In terms of TCR gene usage, tumor memory CD4+ T cells clustered together with blood and lymph node memory CD4+ cells, as well as with lymph node naive CD4+ cells.

The V and J genes are TRBV7-2 and TRBJ2-1; D perhaps matches TRBD1 (5 bases). This receptor was taken from a female donor with breast cancer. The sample consisted of naive CD4+ T cells sorted from a lymph node. Regarding subset: naive CD4+ T cells, CD4+CD45RA+CD25-. The CDR3 here is CASSQGREQFF. The CDR3 DNA sequence: TGTGCCAGCAGCCAGGGCAGGGAGCAGTTCTTC.